This T cell receptor beta chain was sequenced for a study of shared clonotypes between healthy human individuals. About this clone: What it recognizes is unknown.

Positively selected for CCR7, the CD45RO-negative cells used as naive CD8 cells excluded terminally differentiated effector memory CD45RA+ cells. Overall study findings and caveats: About 5.2% was the fraction of naive CD4 clonotypes found shared across a handful of donors.

Germline CDR1 and CDR2: MNHNS and SASEGT. CDR3 length equals 13 residues. J was trimmed by 2 bases and V by 5 bases; bases with no gene match: 3. The sorted-subset replicate PCRs were given approximately 190 ng DNA, which is tens of thousands of T cell genomes. Sequencing was performed with immunoSEQ multiplex PCR; in TCRdb, only in-frame clones are kept and a portion is missing. The repertoire includes millions of clones, around 93% of them detected once, and under 2% sits in the top ten. Material: naive CD8+ T cells from PBMCs. V and J are TRBV6-1 and TRBJ2-7; the match to TRBD2 covers 7 bases. The TCR originated in a man between 18 and 35 years old in good health. Some clones in this sample may be carry-over from other donors' samples. The CDR3, as DNA: TGTGCCAGCAGTTGGAGCGGGACCTACGAGCAGTACTTC. This encodes CASSWSGTYEQYF.